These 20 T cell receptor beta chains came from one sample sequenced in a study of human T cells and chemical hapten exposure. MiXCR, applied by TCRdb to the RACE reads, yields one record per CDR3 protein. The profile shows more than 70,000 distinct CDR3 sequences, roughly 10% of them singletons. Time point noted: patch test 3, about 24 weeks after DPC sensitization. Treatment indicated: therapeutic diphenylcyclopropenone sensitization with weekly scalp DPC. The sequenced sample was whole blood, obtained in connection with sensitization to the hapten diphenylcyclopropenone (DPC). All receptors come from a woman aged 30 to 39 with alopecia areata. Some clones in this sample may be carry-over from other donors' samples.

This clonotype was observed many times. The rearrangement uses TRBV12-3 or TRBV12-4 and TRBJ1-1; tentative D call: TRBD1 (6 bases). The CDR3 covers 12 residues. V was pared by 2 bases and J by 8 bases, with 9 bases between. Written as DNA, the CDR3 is TGTGCCAGCAGTTTAACAGGGAGCGAAGCTTTCTTT. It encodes CASSLTGSEAFF.

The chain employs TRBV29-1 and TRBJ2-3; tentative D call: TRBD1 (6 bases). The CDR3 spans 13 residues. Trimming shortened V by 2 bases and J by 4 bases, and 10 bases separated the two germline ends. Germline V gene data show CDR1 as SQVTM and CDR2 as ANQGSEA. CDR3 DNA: TGCAGCGTTGAATCCAGGGGTGCAGATACGCAGTATTTT. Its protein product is CSVESRGADTQYF.

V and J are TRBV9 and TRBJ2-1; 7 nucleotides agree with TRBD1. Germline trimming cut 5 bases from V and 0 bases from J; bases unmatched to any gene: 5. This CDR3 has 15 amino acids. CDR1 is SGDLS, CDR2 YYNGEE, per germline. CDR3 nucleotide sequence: TGTGCCAGCAGTGAGGGGGCCCCCTCCTACAATGAGCAGTTCTTC. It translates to CASSEGAPSYNEQFF.

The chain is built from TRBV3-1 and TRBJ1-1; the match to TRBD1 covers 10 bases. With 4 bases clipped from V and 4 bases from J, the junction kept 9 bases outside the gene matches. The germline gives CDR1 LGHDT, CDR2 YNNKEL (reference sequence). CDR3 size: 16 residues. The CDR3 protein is CASSPDRGLRGTEAFF. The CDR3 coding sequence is TGTGCCAGCAGCCCAGACAGGGGGCTACGGGGCACTGAAGCTTTCTTT.

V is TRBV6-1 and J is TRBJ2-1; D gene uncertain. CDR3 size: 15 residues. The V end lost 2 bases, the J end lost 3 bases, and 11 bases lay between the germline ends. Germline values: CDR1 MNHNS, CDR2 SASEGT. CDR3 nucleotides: TGTGCCAGCAGTGAAAGGCTAGAAGGCTACAATGAGCAGTTCTTC. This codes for CASSERLEGYNEQFF.

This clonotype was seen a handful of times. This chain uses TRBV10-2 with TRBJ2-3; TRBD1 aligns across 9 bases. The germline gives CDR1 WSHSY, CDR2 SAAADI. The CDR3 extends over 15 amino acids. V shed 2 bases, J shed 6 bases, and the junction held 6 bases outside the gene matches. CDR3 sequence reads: CASSEDRGGSDTQYF. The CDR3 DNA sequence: TGCGCCAGCAGTGAGGACAGGGGGGGCTCGGATACGCAGTATTTT.

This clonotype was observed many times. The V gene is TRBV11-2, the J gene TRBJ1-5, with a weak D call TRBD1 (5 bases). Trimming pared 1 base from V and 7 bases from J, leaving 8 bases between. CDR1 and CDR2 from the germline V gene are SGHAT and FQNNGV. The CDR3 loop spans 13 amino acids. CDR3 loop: CASSLGDQQPQHF. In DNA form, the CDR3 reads TGTGCCAGCAGCTTAGGGGACCAACAGCCCCAGCATTTT.

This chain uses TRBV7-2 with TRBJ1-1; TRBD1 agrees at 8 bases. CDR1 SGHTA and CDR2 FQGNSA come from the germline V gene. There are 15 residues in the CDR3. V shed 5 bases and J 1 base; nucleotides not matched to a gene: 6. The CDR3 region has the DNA TGTGCCAGCAGCCCCCGGACAGGGTCGAACACTGAAGCTTTCTTT. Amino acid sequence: CASSPRTGSNTEAFF.

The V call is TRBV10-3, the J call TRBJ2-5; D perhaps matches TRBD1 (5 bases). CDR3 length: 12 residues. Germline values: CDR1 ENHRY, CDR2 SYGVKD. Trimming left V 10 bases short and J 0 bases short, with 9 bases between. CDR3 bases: TGTGCCACTTCGACAGACCAAGAGACCCAGTACTTC. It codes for CATSTDQETQYF.

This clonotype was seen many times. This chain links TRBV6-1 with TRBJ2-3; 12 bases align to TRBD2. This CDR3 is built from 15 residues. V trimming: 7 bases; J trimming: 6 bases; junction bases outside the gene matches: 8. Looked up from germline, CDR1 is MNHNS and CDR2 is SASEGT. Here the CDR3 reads CASTRTSGDLDTQYF. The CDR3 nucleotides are TGTGCCAGCACCAGGACTAGCGGGGACCTTGATACGCAGTATTTT.

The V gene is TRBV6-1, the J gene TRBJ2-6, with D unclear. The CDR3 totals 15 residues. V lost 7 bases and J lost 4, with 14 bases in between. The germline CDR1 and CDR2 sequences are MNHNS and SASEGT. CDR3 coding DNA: TGTGCCAGCACAGACTGGCGTGCCGGGGCCAACGTCCTGACTTTC. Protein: CASTDWRAGANVLTF.

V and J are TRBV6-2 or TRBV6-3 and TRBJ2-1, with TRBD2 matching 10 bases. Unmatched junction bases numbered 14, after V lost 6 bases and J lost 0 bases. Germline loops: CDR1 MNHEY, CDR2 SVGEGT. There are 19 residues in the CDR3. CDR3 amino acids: CASRLFLAGDTPSYNEQFF. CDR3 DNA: TGTGCCAGCAGACTCTTCCTAGCGGGAGACACTCCCTCCTACAATGAGCAGTTCTTC.

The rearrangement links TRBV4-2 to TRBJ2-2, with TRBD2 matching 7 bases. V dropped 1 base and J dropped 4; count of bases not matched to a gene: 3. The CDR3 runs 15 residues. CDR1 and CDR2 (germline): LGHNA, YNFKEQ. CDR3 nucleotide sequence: TGTGCCAGCAGCCAAGGCGGGGGAAGCACCGGGGAGCTGTTTTTT. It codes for CASSQGGGSTGELFF.

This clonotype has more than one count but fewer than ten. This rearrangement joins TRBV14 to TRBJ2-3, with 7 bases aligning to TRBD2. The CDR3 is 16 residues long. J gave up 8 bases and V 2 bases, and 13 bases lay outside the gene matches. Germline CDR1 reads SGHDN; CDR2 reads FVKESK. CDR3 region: CASSQLRTLGRATQYF. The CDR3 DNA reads TGTGCCAGCAGCCAACTTCGGACCCTGGGGAGGGCTACGCAGTATTTT. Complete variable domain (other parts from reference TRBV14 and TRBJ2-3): EAGVTQFPSHSVIEKGQTVTLRCDPISGHDNLYWYRRVMGKEIKFLLHFVKESKQDESGMPNNRFLAERTGGTYSTLKVQPAELEDSGVYFCASSQLRTLGRATQYFGPGTRLTVL.

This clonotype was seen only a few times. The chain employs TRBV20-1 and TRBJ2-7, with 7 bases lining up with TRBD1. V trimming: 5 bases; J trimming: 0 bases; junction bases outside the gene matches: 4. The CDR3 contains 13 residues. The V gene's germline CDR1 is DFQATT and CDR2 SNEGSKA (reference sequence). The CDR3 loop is CSAPGTVSYEQYV. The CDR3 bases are TGCAGTGCTCCCGGGACAGTCTCCTACGAGCAGTACGTC.

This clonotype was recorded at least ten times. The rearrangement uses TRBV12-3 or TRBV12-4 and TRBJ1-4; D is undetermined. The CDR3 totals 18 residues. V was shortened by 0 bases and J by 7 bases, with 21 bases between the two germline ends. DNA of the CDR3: TGTGCCAGCAGTTTAGCGCCGATGGGGAAGCTATTGGGTGAAAAACTGTTTTTT. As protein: CASSLAPMGKLLGEKLFF.

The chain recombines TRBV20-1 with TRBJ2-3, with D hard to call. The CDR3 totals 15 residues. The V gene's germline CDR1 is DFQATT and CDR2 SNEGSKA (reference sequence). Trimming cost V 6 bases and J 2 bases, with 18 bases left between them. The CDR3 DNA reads TGCAGTGCGCCAATCCCACTGAGGTCCACAGATACGCAGTATTTT. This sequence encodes CSAPIPLRSTDTQYF.

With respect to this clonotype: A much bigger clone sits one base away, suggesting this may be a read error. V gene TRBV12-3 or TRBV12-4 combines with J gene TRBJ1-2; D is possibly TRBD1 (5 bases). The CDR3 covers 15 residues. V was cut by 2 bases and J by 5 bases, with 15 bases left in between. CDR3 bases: TGTGCCAGCAGTTTACCGACAGCAGGGAAGTATGGCTACACCTTC. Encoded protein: CASSLPTAGKYGYTF.

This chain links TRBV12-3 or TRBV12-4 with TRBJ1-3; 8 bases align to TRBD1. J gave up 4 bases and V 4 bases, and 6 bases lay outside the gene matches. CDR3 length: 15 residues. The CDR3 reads CASSYQGARGNTIYF. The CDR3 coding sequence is TGTGCCAGCAGTTATCAGGGGGCGCGAGGAAACACCATATATTTT.

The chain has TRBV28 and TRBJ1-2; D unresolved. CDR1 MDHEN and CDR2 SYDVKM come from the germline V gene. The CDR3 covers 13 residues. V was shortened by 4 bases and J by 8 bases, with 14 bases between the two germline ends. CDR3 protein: CASSSYTTRGYTF. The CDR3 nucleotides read TGTGCCAGCAGTTCCTACACGACAAGGGGCTACACCTTC.